The present TCR beta chain was sequenced within a study of blood T cell repertoires in COVID-19. As for the study in general: Donors in the United States, Italy and Spain gave samples during acute or convalescent COVID-19. In each case, the material was cDNA or gDNA derived from T cells, B-cell-depleted T cells, or PBMCs.

Some clones are missing from TCRdb's copy, which holds only in-frame ones; the method was immunoSEQ multiplex PCR. Of about 140,000 clones detected, more than 75% appear once; the ten largest clones hold less than 7.5%. Participants came from about 23 US areas, aged about 18 to 90 years. Clinical histories supplied by participants themselves formed the basis of cohort assignment. The CDR3 consists of 14 residues. Per the germline V gene, CDR1 is MDHEN and CDR2 is SYDVKM. V was pared by 9 bases and J by 4 bases, with 15 bases between. The receptor was isolated from a woman in her 50s who had recovered from COVID-19. The chain uses TRBV28 and TRBJ1-4; D is perhaps TRBD1 (6 bases). The sequencing sample was made of PBMCs or T cells enriched from blood (not recorded which). The CDR3 spells CASKEGGHNEKLFF. The DNA of the CDR3 is TGTGCCAGTAAGGAGGGGGGGCATAATGAAAAACTGTTTTTT.